The present T cell receptor (beta chain) was sequenced within a study of regulatory T cells in long-lasting Graves disease. In regard to this clonotype: The junction departs from germline at one end; a sequencing error may be responsible.

Time point defined: newly diagnosed GD, antithyroid drugs for less than 3 months. Making the TCR library involved RNA that had been extracted from PBMCs. Sequencing libraries for TCR beta were prepared with iRepertoire HTBI primers and Arm-PCR of CDR3 regions. TCRdb used MiXCR to reprocess the multiplex PCR reads, holding one entry per CDR3 protein. The sample has roughly 400,000 distinct CDR3 sequences, about 15% seen once. CDR1 and CDR2 (germline): LGHNT, FRNRAP. The CDR3 spans 16 residues. This sample was also put to use in a study of T cells in Graves' hyperthyroidism and ophthalmopathy. That source reports: Among the patients, aged 18 to 65, hyperthyroidism was newly diagnosed and had lasted under 2 months. RT-PCR in the first round (using the HTBI primer set) targeted the TCR CDR3.

The sample in question was peripheral blood mononuclear cells (PBMCs), obtained at new diagnosis, from a patient treated with antithyroid drugs. The chain combines TRBV12-5 with TRBJ2-1, with TRBD2 identical over 8 bases. The receptor was derived from a woman between 40 and 55 years old with Graves disease. In DNA, the CDR3 is TGTGCTAGTGGCTTGGGGGATCGGGGGGGTTACAATGAGCAGTTCTTC. Amino acid sequence: CASGLGDRGGYNEQFF.